A selection of T cell receptor beta chains follows, all from one sample in a study. Using its own MiXCR run on the 5' RACE reads, TCRdb lists one record per CDR3 protein. The repertoire has under 65,000 distinct CDR3 sequences, 20% to 25% of them found once; the top ten carry 3.2%. Sequenced sample: tumor-infiltrating Tregs sorted from the breast tumor. These receptors came from a female donor with breast cancer. Both conserved end residues are part of each CDR3. The D gene is left open where the match is weak. Clone size, where shown, is once, few, many, or a class for clones that have expanded.

j_call	d_call	v_call	clone_size	cdr3_aa	cdr3_nt
TRBJ1-5	-	TRBV20-1	-	CSARDQGGGPQHF	TGCAGTGCTAGAGATCAGGGAGGAGGCCCCCAGCATTTT
TRBJ2-1	TRBD2	TRBV28	-	CASSPTGTSGGSYNEQFF	TGTGCCAGCAGTCCTACCGGGACTAGCGGGGGCTCCTACAATGAGCAGTTCTTC
TRBJ2-5	-	TRBV20-1	-	CSARTARRKTQYF	TGCAGTGCTAGAACCGCGAGGAGGAAGACCCAGTACTTC
TRBJ1-1	-	TRBV2	few	CASSDSWAAEAFF	TGTGCCAGCAGTGATTCGTGGGCGGCTGAAGCTTTCTTT
TRBJ2-5	-	TRBV7-3	once	CASSLSVRGALGETLYF	TGTGCCAGCAGCTTAAGTGTTAGGGGAGCGTTGGGAGAGACCCTGTACTTC
TRBJ1-1	-	TRBV12-3/TRBV12-4	many	CASTRLGRGVMNTEAFF	TGTGCCAGCACCCGCCTAGGCAGGGGCGTTATGAACACTGAAGCTTTCTTT
TRBJ1-2	-	TRBV3-1	few	CASTSTENYGYTF	TGTGCCAGCACCTCGACAGAGAACTATGGCTACACCTTC
TRBJ2-2	TRBD1	TRBV30	-	CAWSRRDRGSGELFF	TGTGCCTGGAGCAGAAGGGACAGGGGCTCCGGGGAGCTGTTTTTT
TRBJ1-5	-	TRBV10-1	few	CASSGWGSSNQPQHF	TGCGCCAGCAGTGGATGGGGGAGCAGCAATCAGCCCCAGCATTTT
TRBJ1-2	-	TRBV5-1	-	CASSLDEGPTGYGYTF	TGCGCCAGCAGCTTGGACGAGGGTCCTACCGGGTATGGCTACACCTTC
TRBJ1-5	-	TRBV19	-	CASSGRQVNQPQHF	TGTGCCAGTAGTGGCCGACAGGTTAATCAGCCCCAGCATTTT
TRBJ2-2	TRBD2	TRBV27	few	CASSPPAGGTGELFF	TGTGCCAGCAGTCCTCCAGCGGGAGGAACCGGGGAGCTGTTTTTT
TRBJ1-5	-	TRBV29-1	few	CSVGGTRNQPQHF	TGCAGCGTTGGGGGGACGCGCAATCAGCCCCAGCATTTT
TRBJ2-3	TRBD2	TRBV7-2	few	CASSFNPGLAGDF	TGTGCCAGCAGCTTTAACCCGGGACTAGCGGGCGATTTT
TRBJ1-1	-	TRBV6-2/TRBV6-3	few	CASSYLFGAGGTEAFF	TGTGCCAGCAGTTACTTGTTCGGCGCTGGGGGCACTGAAGCTTTCTTT
TRBJ1-2	-	TRBV24-1	few	CATRDSSNGYTF	TGTGCCACCAGAGACAGTAGTAATGGCTACACCTTC
TRBJ2-7	TRBD2	TRBV6-5	many	CASSFGGSGYEQYF	TGTGCCAGCAGTTTCGGCGGGAGTGGCTACGAGCAGTACTTC
TRBJ2-7	TRBD2	TRBV12-3/TRBV12-4	-	CASSYRTSGRSPYEQYF	TGTGCCAGCAGTTATCGGACTAGCGGGAGATCGCCCTACGAGCAGTACTTC
TRBJ1-1	-	TRBV7-2	many	CASSTGQNTEAFF	TGTGCCAGCAGCACCGGACAGAACACTGAAGCTTTCTTT
TRBJ2-1	-	TRBV20-1	many	CSARSPSNEQFF	TGCAGTGCTAGATCCCCGAGCAATGAGCAGTTCTTC
TRBJ1-3	-	TRBV15	many	CATSRGDSKLGNTIYF	TGTGCCACCAGCAGGGGCGACAGCAAGCTTGGAAACACCATATATTTT
TRBJ2-5	-	TRBV7-2	-	CASSLGAGKETQYF	TGTGCCAGCAGCTTAGGAGCAGGGAAAGAGACCCAGTACTTC
TRBJ1-1	-	TRBV4-1	-	CASSQLPGYLPLNTEAFF	TGCGCCAGCAGCCAGCTCCCAGGGTATCTGCCCCTGAACACTGAAGCTTTCTTT
TRBJ1-2	-	TRBV29-1	few	CSVEDEPNTPSYGYTF	TGCAGCGTTGAAGACGAACCGAATACACCCTCCTATGGCTACACCTTC
TRBJ2-7	-	TRBV11-2	once	CASSLLTRPYEQYF	TGTGCCAGCAGCTTGTTAACCAGACCCTACGAGCAGTACTTC
TRBJ1-1	-	TRBV5-1	many	CASSLEGGGTEAFF	TGCGCCAGCAGCTTGGAGGGGGGCGGCACTGAAGCTTTCTTT
TRBJ1-1	-	TRBV20-1	few	CSARKDLVSTEAFF	TGCAGTGCTAGAAAAGACCTAGTAAGCACTGAAGCTTTCTTT
TRBJ1-5	TRBD1	TRBV4-3	-	CASSRTTGESQPQHF	TGCGCCAGCAGCCGAACGACAGGGGAGAGTCAGCCCCAGCATTTT
TRBJ2-3	TRBD1	TRBV5-1	-	CASSLVLTGADTQYF	TGCGCCAGCAGCTTGGTACTAACAGGGGCAGATACGCAGTATTTT
TRBJ1-4	TRBD1	TRBV19	-	CASSWQGAVDEKLFF	TGTGCCAGTAGTTGGCAGGGGGCAGTAGATGAAAAACTGTTTTTT
TRBJ1-5	-	TRBV5-3	-	CARSHSGTDKYSNQPQHF	TGTGCCAGAAGCCACTCGGGGACCGATAAATATAGCAATCAGCCCCAGCATTTT
TRBJ2-7	-	TRBV6-2/TRBV6-3	-	CAAGSKAHEQYF	TGTGCCGCAGGGTCAAAGGCCCACGAGCAGTACTTC
TRBJ1-5	-	TRBV28	-	CASRPTGSGNQPQHF	TGTGCCAGCAGACCCACAGGGAGTGGCAATCAGCCCCAGCATTTT
TRBJ2-4	TRBD2	TRBV20-1	-	CSAHGTSGSKSAKNIQYF	TGCAGTGCTCACGGGACTAGCGGGAGTAAGTCAGCCAAAAACATTCAGTACTTC
TRBJ2-7	TRBD2	TRBV20-1	few	CSATNPAGVADEQYF	TGCAGTGCCACTAATCCAGCGGGAGTTGCGGATGAGCAGTACTTC
TRBJ2-7	TRBD2	TRBV4-3	-	CASSQDRGGLKQYF	TGCGCCAGCAGCCAAGATCGCGGGGGTCTTAAGCAGTACTTC
TRBJ1-5	-	TRBV5-1	-	CASSLGTDQPQHF	TGCGCCAGCAGCTTGGGGACTGATCAGCCCCAGCATTTT
TRBJ2-7	TRBD2	TRBV5-6	few	CASSPGTSGHREQYF	TGTGCCAGCAGCCCCGGGACTAGCGGCCACCGGGAGCAGTACTTC
TRBJ2-3	TRBD1	TRBV28	-	CASSSGTGGVNTQYF	TGTGCCAGCAGTTCCGGGACAGGGGGGGTTAATACGCAGTATTTT
TRBJ2-1	-	TRBV6-6	-	CASTLRNEQFF	TGTGCCAGCACCCTCCGGAATGAGCAGTTCTTC
TRBJ2-7	-	TRBV5-1	many	CASSLAGLGEQYF	TGCGCCAGCAGCTTGGCGGGGCTGGGAGAGCAGTACTTC
TRBJ1-2	TRBD1	TRBV28	few	CASSRPGTGENGYTF	TGTGCCAGCAGTCGTCCCGGGACAGGGGAGAATGGCTACACCTTC
TRBJ2-2	TRBD2	TRBV7-2	-	CASSPQRGGTGELFF	TGTGCCAGCAGCCCACAGCGGGGGGGCACCGGGGAGCTGTTTTTT
TRBJ2-5	-	TRBV28	once	CASSWVIVKTQYF	TGTGCCAGCAGTTGGGTTATTGTAAAGACCCAGTACTTC
TRBJ2-3	TRBD2	TRBV9	-	CASSVGTGGTYNEQYF	TGTGCCAGCAGCGTAGGTACGGGAGGGACTTACAATGAGCAGTATTTT
TRBJ2-5	-	TRBV5-1	-	CASSLVSGGLETQYF	TGCGCCAGCAGCTTGGTTTCCGGGGGATTGGAGACCCAGTACTTC
TRBJ2-1	TRBD1	TRBV4-1	few	CASSSPGTGRYNEQFF	TGCGCCAGCAGCTCTCCCGGGACAGGGAGGTACAATGAGCAGTTCTTC
TRBJ2-7	-	TRBV5-1	-	CASSLAAGPYEQYF	TGCGCCAGCAGCTTGGCCGCAGGGCCCTACGAGCAGTACTTC